The rows below give T cell receptor beta chains drawn from one sample of a study of shared clonotypes between healthy human individuals. The protocol was immunoSEQ multiplex PCR, while the TCRdb copy is restricted to in-frame clones and leaves out a portion. The data contain about 520,000 clones, approximately 94% of them singletons. The sequenced material came from naive CD4+ T cells sorted from blood. These TCRs come from a woman younger than 45 in good health. The CDR3 runs from the conserved cysteine through the conserved F or W. The order of the fields is V gene, clone size, D gene, J gene, CDR3 DNA, CDR3 protein. The D gene is left open where the match is weak. The size field is filled for only some rows; it gives once, few, many or a size class.

v_call: TRBV5-4; clone_size: NA; d_call: TRBD1; j_call: TRBJ2-7; cdr3_nt: TGTGCCAGCAGCTTCTCCCTAACCAGGGGGACCCACGAGCAGTACTTC; cdr3_aa: CASSFSLTRGTHEQYF
v_call: TRBV6-1; clone_size: NA; d_call: NA; j_call: TRBJ1-1; cdr3_nt: TGTGCCAGCAGTGCAATTTACACTGAAGCTTTCTTT; cdr3_aa: CASSAIYTEAFF
v_call: TRBV28; clone_size: NA; d_call: NA; j_call: TRBJ1-6; cdr3_nt: TGTGCCAGCAGTTTTCCGGGGGAAAATTCACCCCTCCACTTT; cdr3_aa: CASSFPGENSPLHF
v_call: TRBV19; clone_size: NA; d_call: TRBD2; j_call: TRBJ2-1; cdr3_nt: TGTGCCAGTAGTTCCTTCCCCAACCCGACTAGCCCGGCTGAGCAGTTCTTC; cdr3_aa: CASSSFPNPTSPAEQFF
v_call: TRBV28; clone_size: NA; d_call: TRBD1; j_call: TRBJ2-7; cdr3_nt: TGTGCCAGCAGTTTACCCTCGGGACAGAAAACTTACGAGCAGTACTTC; cdr3_aa: CASSLPSGQKTYEQYF
v_call: TRBV6-1; clone_size: NA; d_call: NA; j_call: TRBJ1-2; cdr3_nt: TGTGCCAGCAGCCCAGGCAACAGTGAATATGGCTACACCTTC; cdr3_aa: CASSPGNSEYGYTF
v_call: TRBV19; clone_size: once; d_call: NA; j_call: TRBJ1-3; cdr3_nt: TGTGCCAGTAGACCGCCGGGGTATGGAAACACCATATATTTT; cdr3_aa: CASRPPGYGNTIYF
v_call: TRBV28; clone_size: NA; d_call: NA; j_call: TRBJ2-2; cdr3_nt: TGTGCCAGCAGTTTTTTTGTGACCCAATCCGGGGAGCTGTTTTTT; cdr3_aa: CASSFFVTQSGELFF
v_call: TRBV9; clone_size: NA; d_call: TRBD1; j_call: TRBJ1-2; cdr3_nt: TGTGCCAGCTCCAGGACAGGCGGTGGCTACACCTTC; cdr3_aa: CASSRTGGGYTF
v_call: TRBV28; clone_size: NA; d_call: NA; j_call: TRBJ1-1; cdr3_nt: TGTGCCAGCAGTTTGGGACTTTGGAGCCTGAACACTGAAGCTTTCTTT; cdr3_aa: CASSLGLWSLNTEAFF
v_call: TRBV5-6; clone_size: NA; d_call: NA; j_call: TRBJ1-2; cdr3_nt: TGTGCCAGCGACTCGTCAAAGGGGGTCCGCTATGGCTACACCTTC; cdr3_aa: CASDSSKGVRYGYTF
v_call: TRBV29-1; clone_size: NA; d_call: TRBD1; j_call: TRBJ2-1; cdr3_nt: TGCAGCGTCGTTCGGGGACAGGCGGTTCCGGAGTTCTTC; cdr3_aa: CSVVRGQAVPEFF
v_call: TRBV19; clone_size: NA; d_call: NA; j_call: TRBJ2-1; cdr3_nt: TGTGCCAGTAGTCAGGAGGGACACCAGAGCTCCTACAATGAGCAGTTCTTC; cdr3_aa: CASSQEGHQSSYNEQFF
v_call: TRBV5-5; clone_size: NA; d_call: NA; j_call: TRBJ2-7; cdr3_nt: TGTGCCAGCAGTCCCATTGGGGCAGGGGGGAACGAGCAGTACTTC; cdr3_aa: CASSPIGAGGNEQYF
v_call: TRBV6-5; clone_size: NA; d_call: NA; j_call: TRBJ2-1; cdr3_nt: TGTGCCAGCAGTTACGGCAATTCCTACAATGAGCAGTTCTTC; cdr3_aa: CASSYGNSYNEQFF
v_call: TRBV4-1; clone_size: NA; d_call: TRBD1; j_call: TRBJ1-1; cdr3_nt: TGCGCCAGCAGCCCCCGGGACAGGTCGACTGAAGCTTTCTTT; cdr3_aa: CASSPRDRSTEAFF